The T cell receptor (beta chain) under discussion was sequenced for a study of T cell responses to AZD1222 COVID-19 vaccine. Study-wide findings and caveats: Targets within unmutated variant regions were reportedly found for nearly half of spike-specific TCRs. CD4 TCRs covered the whole spike, strongest at regions 160-218 and 743-854. Clonal diversity was possibly underestimated, and white British individuals and females predominated among donors.

V lost 4 bases and J 1 base, leaving 17 bases between the germline ends. The germline CDR1 and CDR2 sequences are LGHDT and YNNKEL (reference sequence). The CDR3 has 16 residues. This table comes from immunoSEQ multiplex PCR, and its TCRdb copy is limited to in-frame clones, with some not included. The sample shows about 97,000 clones, roughly 90% of them seen only once. Points on this clone: Antigen unknown.

This chain joins TRBV3-1 (or the pseudogene TRBV3-2) and TRBJ2-7; a weak D match, TRBD1 (5 bases). This clonotype was sampled from an adult in good health. Material: peripheral blood, obtained on day 0 of AZD1222 vaccination. CDR3 bases: TGTGCCAGCAGCCCTGCAACCCAACAGGTTTCCTACGAGCAGTACTTC. Protein: CASSPATQQVSYEQYF.